The next 14 T cell receptor beta chains were all read from a single sample in a study of T-cell reconstitution after alpha-beta-depleted transplantation in children. It was with unique molecular identifiers that the TCRbeta library was prepared. TCRdb recomputed calls from the PCR reads with MiXCR, one row per CDR3 protein. This table holds approximately 980,000 distinct CDR3 sequences, around 30% found once. Sample: PBMCs, mostly from graft donor cells, taken 360 days after TCRalphabeta/CD19-depleted stem cell transplant. The source is a boy in the first two years of life who had a stem cell transplant for SCID, so the T cells may come from the graft donor.

The rearrangement links TRBV4-1 to TRBJ2-1; 8 positions agree with TRBD1. CDR3 size: 16 residues. CDR1 and CDR2 (germline): MGHRA, YSYEKL. Losses at the gene ends were 0 bases for V and 5 bases for J; bases not matched to a gene: 6. The CDR3 protein is CASSQDKAGGNNEQFF. The CDR3 DNA is TGCGCCAGCAGCCAAGATAAGGCAGGGGGCAACAATGAGCAGTTCTTC.

V gene TRBV12-3 or TRBV12-4 combines with J gene TRBJ2-4; 9 bases align to TRBD1. V shed 7 bases, J shed 6 bases, and the junction held 4 bases outside the gene matches. CDR3 length equals 13 residues. This CDR3 is CASTPGQGNIQYF. DNA for the CDR3: TGTGCCAGCACACCGGGACAGGGAAACATTCAGTACTTC.

The V call is TRBV4-3, the J call TRBJ2-7, with D hard to call. V was cut by 0 bases and J by 3 bases, with 12 bases left in between. The CDR3 sequence is 15 residues long. CDR1 is LGHNA and CDR2 is YSLEER in the germline V gene. CDR3 protein: CASSQDPGAIYEQYF. CDR3 coding DNA: TGCGCCAGCAGCCAAGATCCCGGCGCAATCTACGAGCAGTACTTC.

V and J are TRBV5-1 and TRBJ1-2; D gene uncertain. The V end lost 5 bases, the J end lost 6 bases, and 14 bases lay between the germline ends. The CDR3 is 13 residues long. CDR1 SGHRS and CDR2 YFSETQ come from the germline V gene. The CDR3 region is CASRNGVSDGYTF. CDR3 DNA: TGCGCCAGCAGAAATGGGGTATCGGATGGCTACACCTTC. The full variable domain, its missing parts supplied by reference TRBV5-1 and TRBJ1-2, is KAGVTQTPRYLIKTRGQQVTLSCSPISGHRSVSWYQQTPGQGLQFLFEYFSETQRNKGNFPGRFSGRQFSNSRSEMNVSTLELGDSALYLCASRNGVSDGYTFGSGTRLTVV.

This clonotype was detected a few times. This chain connects TRBV12-3 or TRBV12-4 to TRBJ2-3, with 7 bases identical to TRBD2. Trimming at V came to 5 bases and at J to 6 bases, leaving 17 bases not matched to a gene. CDR3 length: 17 residues. CDR3 loop: CASSPRLARGPGDTQYF. The DNA of the CDR3 is TGTGCCAGCAGTCCGCGACTAGCAAGAGGCCCAGGGGATACGCAGTATTTT.

The J gene is TRBJ2-7, the V gene TRBV2; D is possibly TRBD2 (5 bases). Trimming took 6 bases from V and 3 from J, leaving 18 bases between them. Germline CDR1 SNHLY, CDR2 FYNNEI. CDR3 length: 15 amino acids. CDR3 protein: CASRPPRDTHYEQYF. Here the CDR3 DNA reads TGTGCCAGCAGACCGCCACGGGATACCCACTACGAGCAGTACTTC.

This sequence joins TRBV18 and TRBJ2-4; D gene ambiguous. Germline V CDR1 and CDR2: KGHSH, LQKENI. The CDR3 loop spans 16 amino acids. Trimming pared 2 bases from V and 7 bases from J, leaving 18 bases between. The CDR3 protein is CASSPDSSRVRNIQYF. CDR3 sequence (DNA): TGTGCCAGCTCACCAGACTCGAGCCGGGTGAGGAACATTCAGTACTTC.

This clonotype was seen a handful of times. The chain is built from TRBV6-4 and TRBJ2-3; 13 bases match TRBD2. Trimming cost V 4 bases and J 2 bases; bases outside gene matches: 12. Germline lookup yields CDR1 MRHNA and CDR2 SNTAGT. The CDR3 extends over 19 amino acids. The CDR3 reads CASSGVPGLAGRHTDTQYF. The CDR3 DNA reads TGTGCCAGCAGTGGAGTTCCGGGACTAGCGGGGAGACACACAGATACGCAGTATTTT.

Only a few counts were recorded for this clonotype. The chain recombines TRBV5-1 with TRBJ2-5; 8 positions agree with TRBD2. The V gene's germline CDR1 is SGHRS and CDR2 YFSETQ. J gave up 1 base and V 1 base, and 6 bases lay outside the gene matches. This CDR3 spans 16 amino acids. The CDR3 region is CASSLSNGGGQETQYF. CDR3 in DNA: TGCGCCAGCAGCTTGAGTAACGGGGGGGGCCAAGAGACCCAGTACTTC.

This clonotype showed up just once. This chain uses TRBV3-1 with TRBJ2-1; either TRBD1 or TRBD2 may supply D (5 bases each). This CDR3 has 15 residues. CDR1 is LGHDT, CDR2 YNNKEL, per germline (reference sequence). V was cut by 1 base and J by 8 bases, with 15 bases left in between. The CDR3 DNA reads TGTGCCAGCAGCCAAGGACCGGGACGGGTAGATGAGCAGTTCTTC. This codes for CASSQGPGRVDEQFF.

This clonotype was found a few times. This chain connects TRBV12-3 or TRBV12-4 to TRBJ2-7; 9 bases align to TRBD2. This CDR3 comprises 15 residues. V was pared by 6 bases and J by 3 bases, with 9 bases of the junction left unmatched. The CDR3 reads CASRRSASGVYEQYF. The CDR3 nucleotides read TGTGCCAGCAGACGCTCGGCTAGCGGGGTCTACGAGCAGTACTTC.

This chain joins TRBV12-5 and TRBJ1-5, with D perhaps TRBD1 (5 bases). From germline, CDR1 is LGHNT and CDR2 FRNRAP. The CDR3 is made up of 16 amino acids. The V and J ends lost 5 bases and 4 bases respectively, with 18 bases between them. Here the CDR3 DNA reads TGTGCTAGTGGTCCCCCGGGACGCACCTCGAATCAGCCCCAGCATTTT. As protein: CASGPPGRTSNQPQHF.

V usage is TRBV6-1 and J usage is TRBJ1-3; D not certain. V lost 7 bases and J lost 0, with 16 bases in between. CDR1 is MNHNS, CDR2 SASEGT, per germline. The CDR3 has 16 amino acids. DNA for the CDR3: TGTGCCAGCATGAGGGTCACCACCGTCTCTGGAAACACCATATATTTT. Its translation: CASMRVTTVSGNTIYF.

This chain links TRBV3-1 with TRBJ2-2; D gene ambiguous. Trimming left V 1 base short and J 5 bases short, with 11 bases between. This CDR3 region has 15 residues. Germline V gene sequence: CDR1 LGHDT, CDR2 YNNKEL (reference sequence). CDR3 loop: CASSQAAGATGELFF. Written as DNA, the CDR3 is TGTGCCAGCAGCCAAGCGGCCGGCGCAACCGGGGAGCTGTTTTTT.